This TCR beta chain came from a study of blood T cell repertoires in COVID-19. Study-wide background: Donors in the United States, Italy and Spain gave samples during acute or convalescent COVID-19. T cells, B-cell-depleted T cells, or PBMCs supplied cDNA or gDNA.

Germline V gene lookup returns CDR1 MNHEY and CDR2 SMNVEV (reference sequence). CDR3 size: 14 residues. The ends lost 6 bases at V and 7 bases at J; junction bases unmatched: 7. As processed by the authors: Reference gene primers were amplified, and this amplification served to estimate nucleated cell counts. TCRdb's copy holds only in-frame clones and misses some; the assay was immunoSEQ multiplex PCR. V, J and clone size derive from that table, while D and trimming were established from the DNA sequence. The sample consists of about 220,000 clones, 80% to 85% of them appearing once. Specimen: peripheral blood. The gene calls are TRBV27 and TRBJ2-1, with 9 bases lining up with TRBD1. The source is a woman in her twenties or thirties who had recovered from COVID-19. The CDR3 region has the DNA TGTGCCAGCAGCATCACAGGGGGCCGGAATGAGCAGTTCTTC. Translated, it gives CASSITGGRNEQFF.